This T cell receptor beta chain was identified during a study of shared clonotypes between healthy human individuals. About the research overall: Sampling drew on donors who were a couple of women and a few men aged 18 to 49.

CDR1 is WSHSY, CDR2 SAAADI, per germline. There are 16 residues in the CDR3. V lost 8 bases and J lost 5; bases outside the gene matches: 14. Details on this clone: Its antigen remains unknown.

Recent vaccinations or acute infections were absent in the healthy HIV-negative adult donors. For each subset, genomic DNA was distributed in equal portions over several immunoSEQ plates. Libraries were prepared by immunoSEQ multiplex PCR; TCRdb keeps only in-frame clonotypes and omits some of them. Of around 370,000 clones listed, roughly 96% are singletons. Overall study findings and caveats: Naive subsets typically showed greater estimated richness than memory subsets.

This chain links TRBV10-2 with TRBJ2-1; 8 nucleotides agree with TRBD2. Sequenced input: memory CD8+ T cells sorted from blood. The subset here: CD45RO+ cells pooled with CCR7-negative TemRA cells. This TCR derives from a man aged 30-40 years in good health. DNA for the CDR3: TGCGCCAGCGCAGCGGGGGACAAACGAAAGAACAATGAGCAGTTCTTC. It translates to CASAAGDKRKNNEQFF.